These 2 T cell receptor beta chains share one sample of origin, sequenced in a study of T-cell reconstitution after alpha-beta-depleted transplantation in children. Unique molecular identifiers were incorporated into the prepared TCRbeta library. TCRdb re-derived calls from the PCR reads in MiXCR, one entry per CDR3 protein. The sample has about 400,000 distinct CDR3 sequences, around 21% seen once; the top ten hold 3.5% to 4%. Here the sequenced sample was PBMCs from the stem cell graft donor, taken from the stem cell graft. These receptor sequences come from a human donor who donated a stem cell graft to a child with acute myeloid leukemia.

In its sample, this clonotype was seen many times. The J gene is TRBJ2-3, the V gene TRBV28; 7 nucleotides align to TRBD1. Germline assignment: CDR1 MDHEN and CDR2 SYDVKM. J lost 8 bases, V lost 5 bases, and 10 bases had no gene match. This CDR3 is built from 14 residues. DNA for the CDR3: TGTGCCAGCAGTGGGACGCAGACAGGGTTTACGCAGTATTTT. Its protein product is CASSGTQTGFTQYF.

The chain has TRBV28 and TRBJ2-1; 15 nucleotides agree with TRBD2. Unmatched junction bases numbered 6, after V lost 6 bases and J lost 6 bases. This CDR3 region has 16 residues. Germline CDR1 is MDHEN and CDR2 is SYDVKM. The CDR3 is CASRVGLAGGRNEQFF. The CDR3 DNA is TGTGCCAGCAGGGTGGGACTAGCGGGAGGACGCAATGAGCAGTTCTTC.